This TCR beta chain originates from a study of blood T cell repertoires in COVID-19. Study-wide background: Acute and convalescent COVID-19 samples came from the United States, Italy and Spain. T cells, B-cell-depleted T cells, or PBMCs provided the cDNA or gDNA that served as material.

The CDR3 totals 15 residues. V lost 5 bases to trimming and J lost 4 bases; unmatched junction nucleotides: 8. In germline, CDR1 is MNHEY, CDR2 SVGEGT. In the authors' methods: For nucleated cells, counts were estimated from reference gene primer amplification. Repertoires were generated with immunoSEQ multiplex PCR, while TCRdb's copy carries only in-frame clones and drops some. V and J calls plus clone size are reproduced from that table; the DNA served to infer D and trimming. In the table there are 250,000 or so clones, around 87% of which are singletons. Sequenced: peripheral blood. The TCR sequence derives from a woman in her 70s with active or convalescent COVID-19. The chain joins TRBV6-2 or TRBV6-3 to TRBJ2-7; the match to TRBD2 covers 10 bases. Written as DNA, the CDR3 is TGTGCCAGCAGTCGGACTAGCGGCGCTTGGTACGAGCAGTACTTC. It encodes CASSRTSGAWYEQYF.